Given below is one T cell receptor (beta chain) in context. Its matching antigen is unknown. The data were obtained in a study of CXCR3-negative and CXCR3-positive naive CD8 T cells. The study made its TRB cDNA libraries by 5' RACE, adding UMI labels. From its re-call of the 5' RACE reads, TCRdb lists each CDR3 protein once, without DNA. The sample has approximately 52,000 distinct CDR3 sequences. Whole-study results and caveats: CXCR3 expression dropped partially after cryopreservation, and most assays relied on fresh PBMCs. Diversity was high in both naive subsets and much lower in memory cells. TRBV-TRBJ usage matched between naive CXCR3-negative and CXCR3-positive cells but not between memory cells. With surface CD5 comparable between naive subsets, TCR strength was estimated using properties derived from the TRB CDR3.

Germline CDR1 and CDR2: MNHEY and SVGAGI. The length of the CDR3 is 16 residues. The clonotype was recovered from a human donor in good health. Some clones in this sample may be carry-over from other donors' samples. V usage is TRBV6-5 and J usage is TRBJ1-1. Sequencing used memory CD8+ T cells from blood. CDR3 sequence: CASSTPRGPWGTEAFF.